This T cell receptor beta chain was documented in a study of blood T cells in healthy people across ages. From germline, CDR1 is DFQATT and CDR2 SNEGSKA (reference sequence). The trim removed 5 bases at V and 5 bases at J, leaving 8 bases unmatched. The CDR3 length is 13 residues. Study results and limitations: TCR beta diversity tracked closely with naive T cell percentage. Higher diversity and more naive CD4+ cells were features of long-lived donors, compared to aged donors.

With a J-beta primer mix and a sample-barcoded 5' primer, a second PCR ran about 7 to 11 cycles. One entry per CDR3 protein, called by TCRdb with MiXCR from the 5' RACE reads. This table has about 730,000 distinct CDR3 sequences, about 42% appearing once. Every participating donor contributed around 9.5 milliliters of peripheral blood through a draw. The extraction recovered at least 5 micrograms of total RNA per sample. A word on this clonotype: Its matching antigen is unknown.

The TCR comes from a woman aged 55-69 years in good health. The source material was blood. The genes are TRBV20-1 and TRBJ2-5, with 7 bases that match TRBD2. CDR3 sequence (DNA): TGCAGTGCTGGGGGGAGGGGCGGCGAGACCCAGTACTTC. Amino acids: CSAGGRGGETQYF.